A selection of T cell receptor beta chains follows, all from one sample in a study of T cell changes during pregnancy in multiple sclerosis. Assay used: immunoSEQ multiplex PCR; TCRdb lists only in-frame clones, some missing. The repertoire holds fewer than 75,000 clones, with about nine tenths as singletons. The input for sequencing was peripheral blood, taken in the first trimester of pregnancy. The receptors originated from a female donor with multiple sclerosis, enrolled in a pregnancy study. CDR3s include the opening cysteine and the closing phenylalanine or tryptophan. Fields, in order: clone size, D gene, V gene, J gene, CDR3 protein, CDR3 DNA. A D gene is named only where the DNA matches it firmly. Part of the rows lack a size; the others show once, few, many or a class for expanded clones.

size: NA
D: TRBD1
V: TRBV11-2
J: TRBJ1-1
CDR3: CASSLDRVTGGRAEAFF
DNA: TGTGCCAGCAGCTTAGATCGAGTTACAGGGGGACGGGCTGAAGCTTTCTTT

size: NA
D: TRBD1
V: TRBV27
J: TRBJ2-7
CDR3: CASGSRDRAGVYEQYF
DNA: TGTGCCAGCGGTTCCCGAGACAGGGCCGGTGTATACGAGCAGTACTTC

size: many
D: TRBD1
V: TRBV11-2
J: TRBJ1-5
CDR3: CASSQTGGVQPQHF
DNA: TGTGCCAGCAGCCAAACAGGGGGCGTTCAGCCCCAGCATTTT

size: NA
D: NA
V: TRBV7-9
J: TRBJ1-2
CDR3: CASSPGDYGYTF
DNA: TGTGCCAGCAGCCCCGGGGACTATGGCTACACCTTC

size: NA
D: NA
V: TRBV30
J: TRBJ1-1
CDR3: CAWRGPTRGNEAFF
DNA: TGTGCCTGGAGGGGTCCTACTCGGGGGAATGAAGCTTTCTTT

size: NA
D: NA
V: TRBV15
J: TRBJ2-7
CDR3: CATSRGQGISSYEQYF
DNA: TGTGCCACCAGCAGAGGTCAGGGGATATCCTCCTACGAGCAGTACTTC

size: NA
D: NA
V: TRBV5-1
J: TRBJ2-7
CDR3: CASSWGGPYEQYF
DNA: TGCGCCAGCAGCTGGGGAGGCCCCTACGAGCAGTACTTC

size: NA
D: NA
V: TRBV15
J: TRBJ2-3
CDR3: CATSRDPAPGDTQYF
DNA: TGTGCCACCAGCAGAGACCCGGCCCCCGGGGATACGCAGTATTTT

size: NA
D: NA
V: TRBV10-3
J: TRBJ1-1
CDR3: CAISGGATLNTEAFF
DNA: TGTGCCATCAGCGGGGGGGCGACACTGAACACTGAAGCTTTCTTT

size: NA
D: NA
V: TRBV30
J: TRBJ1-2
CDR3: CAWSVDSSNYGYTF
DNA: TGTGCCTGGAGTGTGGACTCCTCTAACTATGGCTACACCTTC

size: once
D: NA
V: TRBV7-8
J: TRBJ1-1
CDR3: CASSPPGQLNTEAFF
DNA: TGTGCCAGCAGCCCCCCCGGACAATTGAACACTGAAGCTTTCTTT

size: NA
D: TRBD2
V: TRBV7-2
J: TRBJ2-2
CDR3: CASTTTEILASYTGELFF
DNA: TGTGCCAGCACTACTACCGAAATACTAGCGTCTTACACCGGGGAGCTGTTTTTT